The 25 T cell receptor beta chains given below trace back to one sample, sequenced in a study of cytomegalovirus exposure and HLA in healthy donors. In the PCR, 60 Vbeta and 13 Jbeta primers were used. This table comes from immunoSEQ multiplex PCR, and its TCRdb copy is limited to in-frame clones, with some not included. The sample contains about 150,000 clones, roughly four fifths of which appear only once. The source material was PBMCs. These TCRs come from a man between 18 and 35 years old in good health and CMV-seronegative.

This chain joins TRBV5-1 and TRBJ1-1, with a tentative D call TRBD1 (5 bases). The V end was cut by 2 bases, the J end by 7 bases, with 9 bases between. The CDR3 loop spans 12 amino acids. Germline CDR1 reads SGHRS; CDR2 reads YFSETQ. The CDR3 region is CASSLNRLEAFF. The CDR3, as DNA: TGCGCCAGCAGCTTAAACAGGCTTGAAGCTTTCTTT.

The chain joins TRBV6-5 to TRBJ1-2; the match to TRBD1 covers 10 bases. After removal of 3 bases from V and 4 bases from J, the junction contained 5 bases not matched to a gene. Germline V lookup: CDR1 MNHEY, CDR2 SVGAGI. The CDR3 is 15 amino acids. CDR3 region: CASSYGDRGSYGYTF. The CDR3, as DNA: TGTGCCAGCAGTTATGGGGACAGGGGTTCCTATGGCTACACCTTC.

The CDR3 sequence is CASRGDSRSYEQYF. The CDR3 DNA follows: TGTGCCAGCAGGGGGGACTCCCGGTCCTACGAGCAGTACTTC. The chain joins TRBV27 to TRBJ2-7, with D possibly matching TRBD2 (6 bases). This CDR3 contains 14 residues. The germline CDR1 and CDR2 sequences are MNHEY and SMNVEV (reference sequence). V lost 6 bases and J 1 base, leaving 13 bases between the germline ends.

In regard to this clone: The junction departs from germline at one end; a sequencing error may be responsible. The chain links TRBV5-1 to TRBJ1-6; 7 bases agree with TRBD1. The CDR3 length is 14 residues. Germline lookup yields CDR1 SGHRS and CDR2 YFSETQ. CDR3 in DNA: TGCGCCAGCAGCCCCGGAGGGGGCAATTCACTCCTCCACTTT. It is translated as CASSPGGGNSLLHF.

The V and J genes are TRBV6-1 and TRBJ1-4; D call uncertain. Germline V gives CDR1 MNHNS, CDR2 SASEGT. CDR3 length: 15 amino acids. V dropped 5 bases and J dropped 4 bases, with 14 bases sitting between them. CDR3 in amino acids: CASSRISGNNEKLFF. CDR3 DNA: TGTGCCAGCAGTCGGATCTCGGGGAATAATGAAAAACTGTTTTTT.

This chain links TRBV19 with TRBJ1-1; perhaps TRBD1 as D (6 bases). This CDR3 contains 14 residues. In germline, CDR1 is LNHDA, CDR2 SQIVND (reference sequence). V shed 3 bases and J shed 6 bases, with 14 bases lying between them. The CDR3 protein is CASSIRLAGAEAFF. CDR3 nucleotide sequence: TGTGCCAGTAGTATTCGGTTGGCAGGGGCTGAAGCTTTCTTT.

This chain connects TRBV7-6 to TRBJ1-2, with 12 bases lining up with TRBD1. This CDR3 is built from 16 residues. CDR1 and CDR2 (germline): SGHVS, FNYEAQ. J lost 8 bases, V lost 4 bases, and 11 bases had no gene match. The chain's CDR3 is CASSSITGTGGYGYTF. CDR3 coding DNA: TGTGCCAGCAGCTCAATTACCGGGACAGGGGGCTACGGCTACACCTTC.

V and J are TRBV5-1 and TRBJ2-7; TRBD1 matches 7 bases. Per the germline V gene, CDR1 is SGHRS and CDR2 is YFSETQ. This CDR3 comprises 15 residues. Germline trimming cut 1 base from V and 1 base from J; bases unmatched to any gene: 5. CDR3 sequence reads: CASSLRDSWSYEQYF. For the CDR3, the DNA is TGCGCCAGCAGCTTGCGGGACAGCTGGTCCTACGAGCAGTACTTC.

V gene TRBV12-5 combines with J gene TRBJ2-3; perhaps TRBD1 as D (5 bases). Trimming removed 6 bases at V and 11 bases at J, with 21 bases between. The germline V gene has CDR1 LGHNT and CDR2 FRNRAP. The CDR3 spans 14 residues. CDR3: CASGVDGARSGQYF. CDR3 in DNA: TGTGCTAGTGGGGTGGATGGGGCGAGGAGTGGGCAGTATTTT.

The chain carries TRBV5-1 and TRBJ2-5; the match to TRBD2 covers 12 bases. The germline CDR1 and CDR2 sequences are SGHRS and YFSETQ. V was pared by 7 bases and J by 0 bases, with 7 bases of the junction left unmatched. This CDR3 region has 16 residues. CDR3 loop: CASQRRTSGNQETQYF. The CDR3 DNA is TGCGCCAGCCAGAGAAGGACTAGCGGGAACCAAGAGACCCAGTACTTC.

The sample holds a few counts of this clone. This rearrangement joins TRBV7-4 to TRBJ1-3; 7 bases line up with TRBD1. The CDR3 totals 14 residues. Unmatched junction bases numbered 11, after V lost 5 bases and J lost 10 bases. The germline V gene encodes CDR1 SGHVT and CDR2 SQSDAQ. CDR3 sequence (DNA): TGTGCCAGCAGCCGCGTGTTCAGGGGGTCAACCATATATTTT. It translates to CASSRVFRGSTIYF.

As DNA, the CDR3 is TGTGCCAGCACGGAGCGGGAGGGCTCGGAGCAGTTCTTC. Translating it yields CASTEREGSEQFF. The chain links TRBV2 to TRBJ2-1; 10 nucleotides line up with TRBD2. CDR3 length: 13 residues. Germline V gives CDR1 SNHLY, CDR2 FYNNEI. The V gene end was trimmed by 7 bases and the J gene end by 10 bases; junction bases not matched to a gene: 7.

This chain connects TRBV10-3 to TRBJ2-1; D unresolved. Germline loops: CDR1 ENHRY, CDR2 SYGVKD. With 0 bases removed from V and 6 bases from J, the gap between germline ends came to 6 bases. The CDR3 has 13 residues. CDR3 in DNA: TGTGCCATCAGTGAGTCAACATCCAATGAGCAGTTCTTC. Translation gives CAISESTSNEQFF.

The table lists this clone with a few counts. The CDR3 region is CASSTGQGAWETQYF. In nucleotides, the CDR3 is TGTGCCAGCAGCACAGGACAGGGGGCGTGGGAGACCCAGTACTTC. The rearrangement joins TRBV5-6 to TRBJ2-5, with TRBD1 identical over 11 bases. Trimming took 4 bases from V and 5 from J; bases not matched to a gene: 7. CDR3 size: 15 residues. Germline V gene data show CDR1 as SGHDT and CDR2 as YYEEEE.

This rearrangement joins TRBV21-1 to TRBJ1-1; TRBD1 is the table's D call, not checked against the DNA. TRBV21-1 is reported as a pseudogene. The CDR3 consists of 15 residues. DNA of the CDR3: TGTGCCAGCCGAGCGCCAGGGGGCGTAAGAACTGAAGCTTTCTTT. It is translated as CASRAPGGVRTEAFF.

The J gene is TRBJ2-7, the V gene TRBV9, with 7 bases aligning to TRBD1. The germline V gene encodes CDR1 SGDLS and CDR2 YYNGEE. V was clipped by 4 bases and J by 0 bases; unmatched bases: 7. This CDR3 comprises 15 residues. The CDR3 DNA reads TGTGCCAGCAGCCCCGGACAGGCGAGCTCCTACGAGCAGTACTTC. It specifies CASSPGQASSYEQYF.

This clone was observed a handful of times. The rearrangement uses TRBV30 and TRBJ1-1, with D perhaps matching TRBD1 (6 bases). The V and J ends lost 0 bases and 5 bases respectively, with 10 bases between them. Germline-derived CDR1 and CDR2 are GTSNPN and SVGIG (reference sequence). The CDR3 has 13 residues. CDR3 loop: CAWSVQGETEAFF. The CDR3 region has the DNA TGTGCCTGGAGTGTACAGGGCGAAACTGAAGCTTTCTTT. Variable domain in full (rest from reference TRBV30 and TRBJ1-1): SQTIHQWPATLVQPVGSPLSLECTVEGTSNPNLYWYRQAAGRGLQLLFYSVGIGQISSEVPQNLSASRPQDRQFILSSKKLLLSDSGFYLCAWSVQGETEAFFGQGTRLTVV.

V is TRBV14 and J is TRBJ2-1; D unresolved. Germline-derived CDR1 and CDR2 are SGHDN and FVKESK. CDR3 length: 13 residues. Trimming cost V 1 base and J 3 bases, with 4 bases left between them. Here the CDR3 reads CASSQALYNEQFF. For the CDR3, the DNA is TGTGCCAGCAGCCAAGCTCTCTACAATGAGCAGTTCTTC.

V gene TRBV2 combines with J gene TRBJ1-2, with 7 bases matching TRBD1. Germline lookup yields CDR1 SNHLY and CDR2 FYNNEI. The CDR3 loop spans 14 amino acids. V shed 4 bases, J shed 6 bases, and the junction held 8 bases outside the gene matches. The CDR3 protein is CASSGQGLEDGYTF. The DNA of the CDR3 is TGTGCCAGCAGTGGACAGGGTTTGGAAGATGGCTACACCTTC.

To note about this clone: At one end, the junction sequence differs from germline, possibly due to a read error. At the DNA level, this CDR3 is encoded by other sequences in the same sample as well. CDR3 sequence reads: CATSRDRGRGRPQHF. CDR3 coding DNA: TGTGCCACCAGCAGAGACAGGGGGCGAGGTCGGCCCCAACATTTT. The chain carries TRBV15 and TRBJ1-5; 8 bases are shared with TRBD1. The CDR3 is 15 amino acids. Germline V CDR1 and CDR2: LNHNV, YYDKDF (reference sequence).

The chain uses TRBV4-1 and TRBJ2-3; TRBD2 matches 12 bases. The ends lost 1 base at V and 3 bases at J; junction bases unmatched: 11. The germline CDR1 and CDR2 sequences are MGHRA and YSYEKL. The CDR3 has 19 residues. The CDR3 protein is CASSQVSTTLAGGTDTQYF. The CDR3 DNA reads TGCGCCAGCAGCCAAGTATCGACCACTCTAGCGGGAGGGACAGATACGCAGTATTTT.

CDR3 sequence (DNA): TGTGCCAGCTCTGCGCGCACTGGGGCCAACGTCCTGACTTTC. Protein: CASSARTGANVLTF. The rearrangement joins TRBV5-4 to TRBJ2-6, with D unresolved. CDR3 size: 14 residues. The germline CDR1 and CDR2 sequences are SGHNT and YYREEE (reference sequence). V shed 7 bases and J shed 2 bases, with 10 bases lying between them. The complete variable domain, with remaining parts taken from reference TRBV5-4 and TRBJ2-6, reads ETGVTQSPTHLIKTRGQQVTLRCSSQSGHNTVSWYQQALGQGPQFIFQYYREEENGRGNFPPRFSGLQFPNYSSELNVNALELDDSALYLCASSARTGANVLTFGAGSRLTVL.

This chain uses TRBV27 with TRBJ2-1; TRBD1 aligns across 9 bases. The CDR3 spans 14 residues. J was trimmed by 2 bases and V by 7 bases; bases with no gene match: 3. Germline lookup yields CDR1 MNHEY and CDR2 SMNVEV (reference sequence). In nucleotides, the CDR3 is TGTGCCAGCACCAACAGGGGGCCCTACAATGAGCAGTTCTTC. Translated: CASTNRGPYNEQFF.

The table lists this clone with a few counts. CDR3 nucleotide sequence: TGTGCCAGCAGCTTGGGGACAGGGCCCTACAATGAGCAGTTCTTC. It codes for CASSLGTGPYNEQFF. This chain links TRBV5-4 with TRBJ2-1, with 8 positions matching TRBD1. Trimming cost V 0 bases and J 2 bases; bases outside gene matches: 1. The CDR3 runs 15 residues. CDR1 is SGHNT, CDR2 YYREEE, per germline (reference sequence).

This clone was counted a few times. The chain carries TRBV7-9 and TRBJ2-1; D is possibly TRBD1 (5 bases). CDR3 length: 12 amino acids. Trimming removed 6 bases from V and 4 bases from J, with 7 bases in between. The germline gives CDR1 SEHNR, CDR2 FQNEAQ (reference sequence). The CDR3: CASSRQYNEQFF. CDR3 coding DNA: TGTGCCAGCAGTCGACAGTACAATGAGCAGTTCTTC.